The rows below give T cell receptor beta chains drawn from one sample of a study of T cell responses to AZD1222 COVID-19 vaccine. TCRdb's copy holds only in-frame clones and misses some; the assay was immunoSEQ multiplex PCR. The repertoire includes about 140,000 clones, around 87% of them detected once, and under 2% sits in the top ten. The starting material was peripheral blood, obtained on day 0 of AZD1222 vaccination. These receptors were taken from an adult in good health. Each CDR3 is given with its conserved first and last residue. The order of the fields is V gene, clone size, J gene, D gene, CDR3 protein, CDR3 DNA. The D gene is left open where the match is weak. Expanded clones get a size class; other rows say once, few or many, or leave the size out.

>TRBV27|.|TRBJ2-7|TRBD2
CASSLSVAGGGYEQYF
TGTGCCAGCAGTTTATCGGTAGCGGGAGGTGGATACGAGCAGTACTTC
>TRBV18|.|TRBJ1-2|.
CASSPGQRAGYTF
TGTGCCAGCTCACCAGGCCAGCGTGCAGGCTACACCTTC
>TRBV29-1|.|TRBJ2-3|.
CSAPGPGVDTQYF
TGCAGCGCCCCGGGGCCCGGGGTAGATACGCAGTATTTT
>TRBV5-1|.|TRBJ2-1|TRBD1
CASGTGGASGEQFF
TGCGCCAGCGGGACAGGGGGCGCTTCGGGTGAGCAGTTCTTC
>TRBV19|.|TRBJ2-2|TRBD2
CASSIERTSPKNTGELFF
TGTGCCAGTAGTATAGAGAGGACTAGCCCAAAAAACACCGGGGAGCTGTTTTTT
>TRBV19|.|TRBJ1-1|.
CASSIGEDTEAFF
TGTGCCAGTAGTATAGGGGAGGACACTGAAGCTTTCTTT
>TRBV6-1|.|TRBJ2-7|TRBD2
CASSEGTSYEQYF
TGTGCCAGCAGTGAAGGGACTAGCTACGAGCAGTACTTC
>TRBV27|.|TRBJ2-7|TRBD2
CASSLSSASGVYEQYF
TGTGCCAGCAGTTTATCGTCGGCTAGCGGGGTATACGAGCAGTACTTC
>TRBV19|once|TRBJ2-1|.
CASSTGRFVEQFF
TGTGCCAGTAGTACGGGACGGTTTGTTGAGCAGTTCTTC
>TRBV5-1|.|TRBJ2-1|TRBD2
CASSNQLAGPYNEQFF
TGCGCCAGCAGTAACCAACTAGCGGGCCCCTACAATGAGCAGTTCTTC
>TRBV4-1|.|TRBJ2-1|.
CAGGTELYNEQFF
TGCGCCGGGGGGACGGAACTCTACAATGAGCAGTTCTTC
>TRBV7-3|.|TRBJ2-5|TRBD1
CASSSSGGPETQYF
TGTGCCAGCAGCTCTTCAGGGGGCCCAGAGACCCAGTACTTC
>TRBV11-3|.|TRBJ2-1|.
CASSFSGGGYNEQFF
TGTGCCAGCAGCTTTTCAGGGGGGGGCTACAATGAGCAGTTCTTC
>TRBV28|.|TRBJ2-1|TRBD1
CASSLSGTGNINEQFF
TGTGCCAGCAGTTTATCGGGGACAGGGAATATCAATGAGCAGTTCTTC
>TRBV21-1|.|TRBJ1-2|.
CASSKALWTDNYGYTF
TGTGCCAGCAGCAAAGCGCTTTGGACAGACAACTATGGCTACACCTTC
>TRBV10-1|once|TRBJ1-6|.
CASRQGSNSPLHF
TGCGCCAGCAGACAGGGATCTAATTCACCCCTCCACTTT
>TRBV10-2|.|TRBJ1-1|.
CASSHAGTKNTEAFF
TGCGCCAGCAGCCATGCCGGGACAAAGAACACTGAAGCTTTCTTT
>TRBV19|.|TRBJ2-1|TRBD2
CASRLAGTSYNEQFF
TGTGCCAGTAGACTAGCGGGCACCTCCTACAATGAGCAGTTCTTC
>TRBV18|once|TRBJ1-1|.
CASAPNTEAFF
TGTGCCAGCGCCCCCAACACTGAAGCTTTCTTT
>TRBV30|.|TRBJ2-1|TRBD2
CAWSEGSGREQFF
TGTGCCTGGAGTGAGGGTAGCGGGAGAGAGCAGTTCTTC
>TRBV6-5|.|TRBJ2-2|.
CASSYSIQDTGELFF
TGTGCCAGCAGTTACTCGATACAGGACACCGGGGAGCTGTTTTTT
>TRBV6-5|.|TRBJ2-2|.
CASSYGTASVGELFF
TGTGCCAGCAGTTACGGGACCGCCTCTGTGGGGGAGCTGTTTTTT
>TRBV3-1/TRBV3-2|.|TRBJ1-4|.
CASSQGPEKLFF
TGTGCCAGCAGCCAAGGCCCGGAAAAACTGTTTTTT
>TRBV11-2|.|TRBJ2-1|.
CASSFRNYNEQFF
TGTGCCAGCAGCTTTCGAAACTACAATGAGCAGTTCTTC
>TRBV18|.|TRBJ2-2|.
CANSRSYRGNGELFF
TGTGCCAACTCACGATCGTATCGGGGCAACGGGGAGCTGTTTTTT
>TRBV29-1|.|TRBJ1-2|.
CSVELRGDGYTF
TGCAGCGTTGAATTGCGGGGGGATGGCTACACCTTC
>TRBV5-4|.|TRBJ2-7|TRBD2
CASSFGTTYEQYF
TGTGCCAGCAGCTTCGGGACTACCTACGAGCAGTACTTC
>TRBV7-2|.|TRBJ2-1|TRBD2
CASSLLGLAGGCFF
TGTGCCAGCAGCTTATTAGGACTAGCGGGGGGTTGTTTCTTC
>TRBV6-5|.|TRBJ1-4|.
CASGAGEEKLFF
TGTGCCAGCGGGGCAGGAGAGGAAAAACTGTTTTTT
>TRBV27|.|TRBJ1-2|.
CASSLYRGTNYGYTF
TGTGCCAGCAGTTTATATCGGGGTACTAACTATGGCTACACCTTC
>TRBV3-1/TRBV3-2|.|TRBJ1-5|.
CASSQDREAHQHF
TGTGCCAGCAGCCAAGATCGGGAGGCCCACCAGCATTTT
>TRBV12-3/TRBV12-4|.|TRBJ2-5|.
CASSLGLETQYF
TGTGCCAGCAGTTTAGGGCTGGAGACCCAGTACTTC
>TRBV5-8|.|TRBJ1-2|.
CASSLERDYGYTF
TGTGCCAGCAGCTTGGAACGGGACTATGGCTACACCTTC
>TRBV5-4|.|TRBJ1-6|.
CATKASGLNSPLHF
TGTGCCACCAAAGCCAGCGGCCTCAATTCACCCCTCCACTTT
>TRBV7-9|once|TRBJ1-1|.
CASSWTALNTEAFF
TGTGCCAGCAGCTGGACAGCCCTCAACACTGAAGCTTTCTTT
>TRBV14|.|TRBJ2-7|TRBD2
CASSGGRAGLAHEQYF
TGTGCCAGCAGCGGAGGGAGAGCGGGACTAGCACACGAGCAGTACTTC
>TRBV6-4|.|TRBJ2-1|TRBD2
CASSDSRGGFDEQFF
TGTGCCAGCAGTGACTCACGGGGGGGCTTCGATGAGCAGTTCTTC
>TRBV7-9|.|TRBJ2-2|.
CASSLNTGELFF
TGTGCCAGCAGCCTAAACACCGGGGAGCTGTTTTTT
>TRBV6-5|.|TRBJ1-5|TRBD1
CASSQGQNSNQPQHF
TGTGCCAGCAGCCAGGGACAGAATAGCAATCAGCCCCAGCATTTT
>TRBV28|.|TRBJ1-2|.
CASSLRYGYTF
TGTGCCAGCAGTTTACGATATGGCTACACCTTC
>TRBV7-2|once|TRBJ1-5|.
CASSPRGDQPQHF
TGTGCCAGCAGTCCAAGGGGGGATCAGCCCCAGCATTTT
>TRBV27|.|TRBJ2-1|TRBD2
CASSRRGRAGGDEQFF
TGTGCCAGCAGTCGACGCGGGAGGGCCGGGGGCGATGAGCAGTTCTTC
>TRBV10-1|.|TRBJ1-1|TRBD1
CASRRDRDRTNMNTEAFF
TGCGCCAGCCGTCGGGACAGGGACCGGACCAATATGAACACTGAAGCTTTCTTT
>TRBV28|few|TRBJ1-2|.
CAILTASRTNYGYTF
TGTGCCATCTTAACAGCGTCACGAACCAACTATGGCTACACCTTC
>TRBV6-5|.|TRBJ2-2|.
CASSYVAAGVTGELFF
TGTGCCAGCAGTTACGTTGCGGCGGGCGTCACCGGGGAGCTGTTTTTT